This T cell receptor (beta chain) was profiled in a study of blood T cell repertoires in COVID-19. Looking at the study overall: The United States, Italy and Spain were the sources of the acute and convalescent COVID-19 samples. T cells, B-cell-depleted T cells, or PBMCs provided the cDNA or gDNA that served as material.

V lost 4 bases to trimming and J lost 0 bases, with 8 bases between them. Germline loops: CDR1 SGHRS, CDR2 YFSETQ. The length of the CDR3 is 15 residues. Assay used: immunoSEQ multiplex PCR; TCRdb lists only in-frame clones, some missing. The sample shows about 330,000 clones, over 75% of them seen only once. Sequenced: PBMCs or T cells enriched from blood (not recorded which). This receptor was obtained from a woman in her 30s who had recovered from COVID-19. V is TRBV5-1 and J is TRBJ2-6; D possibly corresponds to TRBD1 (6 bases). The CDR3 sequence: CASSDRYSGANVLTF. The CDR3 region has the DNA TGCGCCAGCAGCGACAGGTACTCTGGGGCCAACGTCCTGACTTTC.